The sequence of this T cell receptor beta chain was determined in a study of cytomegalovirus exposure and HLA in healthy donors. Study outcomes and limitations: Earlier analysis found most TCR beta V segments productive about 87% or about 30% of the time.

This CDR3 is built from 14 residues. V was cut by 2 bases and J by 4 bases, with 12 bases left in between. In germline, CDR1 is SGHDT, CDR2 YYEEEE. This clone was detected only a few times. Its cognate antigen is unknown. Primers included in the PCR were 60 Vbeta and 13 Jbeta primers. Original handling: About 9.9 million of the roughly 80 million unique TCR beta chains counted in a later analysis were shared. The assay was immunoSEQ multiplex PCR, and TCRdb's table has in-frame clones only and misses some. That table is the source of V, J and clone size, and D and trimming were worked out from the DNA. The sample lists some 150,000 clones; roughly three fifths were seen once.

This sequence originates from a woman aged 40 to 55 in good health and CMV-seronegative. The chain recombines TRBV5-6 with TRBJ1-1, with D maybe TRBD1 (6 bases). Sequencing was done on a sample of PBMCs. The CDR3 DNA reads as TGTGCCAGCAGCTTCCGGGGGGCGCGCACTGAAGCTTTCTTT. Protein sequence: CASSFRGARTEAFF.